This T cell receptor beta chain was recovered during a study of blood T cell repertoires in COVID-19. Background on the study: COVID-19 samples, acute and convalescent, were from the United States, Italy and Spain.

Germline-derived CDR1 and CDR2 are KGHSH and LQKENI. J was trimmed by 4 bases and V by 3 bases; bases with no gene match: 10. The CDR3 length is 16 residues. Original analysis: Estimated nucleated cell counts came from reference gene primer amplification. The repertoire was sequenced with immunoSEQ multiplex PCR; TCRdb's copy has only in-frame clones and lacks some. V, J and clone size are those of that table, while D and trimming were read from the DNA. The sample lists approximately 59,000 clones; over 75% were seen once. The rearrangement uses TRBV18 and TRBJ1-2; 8 nucleotides line up with TRBD1. Sequences were obtained from peripheral blood. The TCR sequence derives from a man between 40 and 49 years old with active COVID-19. The chain's CDR3 is CASSPRPETGGYGYTF. CDR3 nucleotides: TGTGCCAGCTCACCCCGCCCGGAAACAGGGGGCTATGGCTACACCTTC.